This TCR beta chain was profiled in a study of blood T cell repertoires in COVID-19. In the study overall: From T cells, B-cell-depleted T cells, or PBMCs came the material, which was cDNA or gDNA.

This table comes from immunoSEQ multiplex PCR, and its TCRdb copy is limited to in-frame clones, with some not included. The sample comprises 110,000 to 150,000 clones, just under 80% of which are singletons, and just under 2% rests with the top ten. The CDR3 spans 16 residues. V lost 5 bases and J lost 4; bases outside the gene matches: 6. Germline CDR1 ENHRY, CDR2 SYGVKD. The TCR sequence derives from a woman in her sixties or seventies with acute or convalescent COVID-19. The V gene is TRBV10-3, the J gene TRBJ1-6, with 9 positions matching TRBD1. Sequencing was done on a sample of peripheral blood. The DNA of the CDR3 is TGTGCCATCAGTCCGGGACAGGGACTGTATAATTCACCCCTCCACTTT. The encoded protein is CAISPGQGLYNSPLHF.